The present T cell receptor beta chain was sequenced within a study of T cell responses to AZD1222 COVID-19 vaccine. Turning to the study itself: It was second doses at about 4 or about 12 weeks that were pooled. Findings of the study overall: Elevations in Spike-specific TCR breadth and depth followed administration of two AZD1222 doses. Spike was spanned by vaccine-associated CD4 TCRs, with dominance at 160-218 and 743-854. There were mostly white British donors and more females than males, and clonal diversity was possibly underestimated.

Trimming pared 4 bases from V and 5 bases from J, leaving 12 bases between. The CDR3 is 13 residues long. Germline CDR1 and CDR2: LNHDA and SQIVND (reference sequence). In this sample, this clone turned up once. The target antigen is unknown. Sequenced by immunoSEQ multiplex PCR; TCRdb stores in-frame clones only, minus some. The sample holds approximately 150,000 clones, 85% to 95% seen once. The material was peripheral blood, obtained on day 0 of AZD1222 vaccination. This TCR derives from an adult in good health. J is TRBJ2-7 and V is TRBV19; D perhaps matches TRBD2 (7 bases). CDR3 DNA sequence: TGTGCCAGTAGTACCCAGGGGAGGGACGAGCAGTACTTC. This gives the protein CASSTQGRDEQYF.